This T cell receptor beta chain originates from a study of identical twins. With 6 bases removed from V and 4 bases from J, the gap between germline ends came to 10 bases. Germline CDR1 reads SGHTA; CDR2 reads FQGNSA. The CDR3 sequence is 13 residues long. With regard to this clonotype: Its cognate antigen is unknown.

General study results and limits: While abundant cord blood beta clonotypes carried fewer insertions, memory repertoires showed no such pattern.

It was template switching that added a universal primer site, and there were unique molecular identifiers on the cDNA. TCRdb reprocessed the 5' RACE reads with MiXCR, giving one entry per CDR3 protein. The sample lists 550,000 to 700,000 distinct CDR3 sequences; around 20% were seen once. These data also formed part of another study, on T cells expressing NK-cell markers. This second report adds: The eight sequenced donors comprised seven who were HCMV-seropositive and one who was seronegative. About 1.0-7.5% of CD8+ T cells in over five donors belonged to dominant NKG2C+ clonotypes.

The V gene is TRBV7-2, the J gene TRBJ2-1, with a possible D match to TRBD2 (6 bases). Sequencing used PBMCs. The TCR comes from a woman aged 18-35 years in good health. The CDR3 DNA reads as TGTGCCAGCAGATTGGGACTGTACAATGAGCAGTTCTTC. This encodes CASRLGLYNEQFF.